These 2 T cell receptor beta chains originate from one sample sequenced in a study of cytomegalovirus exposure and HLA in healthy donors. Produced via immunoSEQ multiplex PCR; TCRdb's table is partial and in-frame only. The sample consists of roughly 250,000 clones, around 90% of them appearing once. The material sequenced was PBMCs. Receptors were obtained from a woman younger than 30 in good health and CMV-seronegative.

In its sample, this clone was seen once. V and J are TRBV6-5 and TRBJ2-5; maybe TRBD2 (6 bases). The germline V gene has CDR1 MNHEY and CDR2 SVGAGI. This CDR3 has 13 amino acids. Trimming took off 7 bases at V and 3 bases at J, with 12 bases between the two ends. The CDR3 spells CASTRGRKETQYF. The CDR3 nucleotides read TGTGCCAGCACCCGGGGGAGAAAAGAGACCCAGTACTTC.

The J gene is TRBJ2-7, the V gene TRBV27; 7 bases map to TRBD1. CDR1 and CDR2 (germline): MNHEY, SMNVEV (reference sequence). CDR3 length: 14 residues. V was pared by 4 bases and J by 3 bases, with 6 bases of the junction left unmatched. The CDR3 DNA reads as TGTGCCAGCAGTTCTCTAGGACAGGTCTACGAGCAGTACTTC. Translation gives CASSSLGQVYEQYF.